These T cell receptor beta chains were read from a single sample in a study of CD8 T cells in Susac syndrome. TCRdb called the immunoSEQ multiplex PCR reads again in MiXCR, with one record for every CDR3 protein. Among under 200,000 distinct CDR3 sequences listed, 85% to 95% were seen once. Specimen: CD4+ T cells from PBMCs. These receptors originate from a human donor in good health. Both conserved end residues are part of each CDR3. The D gene is left open where the match is weak. A row's size may be missing; if present it is once, few, many or a size class.

len	abundance	v_gene	j_gene	d_gene	CDR3aa	CDR3nt
15	once	TRBV12-3/TRBV12-4	TRBJ1-5	.	CASSLETRMIQPQHF	TGTGCCAGCAGTTTAGAAACAAGGATGATTCAGCCCCAGCATTTT
16	.	TRBV15	TRBJ2-3	TRBD2	CATSPSRGGSTDTQYF	TGTGCCACCAGCCCATCTCGCGGGGGGAGCACAGATACGCAGTATTTT
16	.	TRBV5-4	TRBJ2-5	.	CASSHHIQRQQETQYF	TGTGCCAGCAGTCACCACATTCAACGGCAGCAAGAGACCCAGTACTTC
15	.	TRBV6-5	TRBJ2-1	.	CASSPTDVRRNEQFF	TGTGCCAGCAGTCCTACTGATGTGCGGAGGAATGAGCAGTTCTTC
13	.	TRBV3-1	TRBJ1-2	.	CASSQFGLYGYTF	TGTGCCAGCAGCCAATTCGGATTGTATGGCTACACCTTC
15	.	TRBV15	TRBJ2-5	.	CATSRQMTARETQYF	TGTGCCACCAGCAGACAAATGACAGCTAGGGAGACCCAGTACTTC
15	.	TRBV12-3/TRBV12-4	TRBJ2-3	.	CASSAPGGGRDTQYF	TGTGCCAGCAGTGCGCCAGGGGGAGGGAGAGATACGCAGTATTTT
14	.	TRBV2	TRBJ2-2	.	CASTGTHNTGELFF	TGTGCCAGCACCGGGACTCACAATACCGGGGAGCTGTTTTTT
16	.	TRBV6-4	TRBJ2-4	.	CASSETGTAGKNIQYF	TGTGCCAGCAGTGAGACCGGGACCGCTGGCAAAAACATTCAGTACTTC
12	once	TRBV30	TRBJ1-2	.	CAWSPFDSGYTF	TGTGCCTGGAGTCCTTTCGACAGTGGCTACACCTTC
14	.	TRBV24-1	TRBJ2-6	.	CATSGFTGANVLTF	TGTGCCACCAGTGGATTCACTGGGGCCAACGTCCTGACTTTC
12	.	TRBV20-1	TRBJ1-2	.	CSARRTLYGYTF	TGCAGTGCTAGGAGGACCCTATATGGCTACACCTTC
14	.	TRBV30	TRBJ1-4	.	CAWSVRRGNEKLFF	TGTGCCTGGAGTGTACGCAGGGGTAATGAAAAACTGTTTTTT
14	.	TRBV20-1	TRBJ2-7	TRBD1	CSASPGQGSYEQYF	TGCAGTGCGTCCCCGGGACAGGGCTCCTACGAGCAGTACTTC
15	.	TRBV4-3	TRBJ2-1	.	CASSQEHSQYNEQFF	TGCGCCAGCAGCCAAGAACACAGCCAGTACAATGAGCAGTTCTTC
15	few	TRBV18	TRBJ2-6	.	CASSPRSSGANVLTF	TGTGCCAGCTCACCAAGGAGTTCTGGGGCCAACGTCCTGACTTTC
11	.	TRBV29-1	TRBJ2-5	.	CSGGLAETQYF	TGCAGCGGAGGGTTGGCGGAGACCCAGTACTTC
13	.	TRBV5-1	TRBJ2-3	.	CASSRYGTDTQYF	TGCGCCAGCAGCCGTTATGGCACAGATACGCAGTATTTT
12	.	TRBV7-9	TRBJ2-1	.	CASSPSHNEQFF	TGTGCCAGCAGCCCGAGCCACAATGAGCAGTTCTTC
14	.	TRBV25-1	TRBJ2-2	.	CASSVTSNTGELFF	TGTGCCAGCAGTGTGACATCGAACACCGGGGAGCTGTTTTTT
13	.	TRBV5-4	TRBJ2-1	TRBD1	CASSQDRINEQFF	TGTGCCAGCAGCCAGGACAGGATCAATGAGCAGTTCTTC
16	.	TRBV7-3	TRBJ2-6	.	CASSFETGSGANVLTF	TGTGCCAGCAGCTTCGAGACAGGCTCTGGGGCCAACGTCCTGACTTTC
11	.	TRBV12-3/TRBV12-4	TRBJ2-5	.	CASSSLVTQYF	TGTGCCAGCAGCTCCCTCGTGACCCAGTACTTC
14	.	TRBV5-1	TRBJ2-5	.	CASSSPVGQETQYF	TGCGCCAGCAGCTCGCCTGTGGGGCAAGAGACCCAGTACTTC
14	.	TRBV7-2	TRBJ2-2	.	CASSPGLTTGELFF	TGTGCCAGCAGCCCGGGACTGACGACCGGGGAGCTGTTTTTT
13	.	TRBV6-2/TRBV6-3	TRBJ1-1	.	CASSYSPRTEAFF	TGTGCCAGCAGTTACTCACCAAGGACTGAAGCTTTCTTT
13	.	TRBV25-1	TRBJ2-4	.	CASSEQGGNIQYF	TGTGCCAGCAGTGAGCAGGGGGGAAACATTCAGTACTTC
14	.	TRBV9	TRBJ2-7	TRBD1	CASSVEGQSTEQYF	TGTGCCAGCAGCGTAGAGGGACAGTCAACCGAGCAGTACTTC
16	.	TRBV4-1	TRBJ2-5	TRBD1	CASSQGGTGRKETQYF	TGCGCCAGCAGCCAAGGCGGGACAGGGAGGAAAGAGACCCAGTACTTC
16	.	TRBV7-3	TRBJ2-1	TRBD2	CASSYSGSVSYNEQFF	TGTGCCAGCAGCTATAGCGGGAGCGTCTCCTACAATGAGCAGTTCTTC
12	.	TRBV7-2	TRBJ2-7	.	CASSSGVWEQYF	TGTGCCAGCAGCTCCGGGGTTTGGGAGCAGTACTTC
17	.	TRBV3-1	TRBJ2-5	.	CASSQEIQVGIQETQYF	TGTGCCAGCAGCCAAGAGATTCAGGTTGGGATCCAAGAGACCCAGTACTTC
17	.	TRBV30	TRBJ2-3	.	CAWRKTMGLPSTDTQYF	TGTGCCTGGAGAAAAACGATGGGACTGCCTAGCACAGATACGCAGTATTTT
12	.	TRBV6-5	TRBJ1-2	.	CASSFTGSGYTF	TGTGCCAGCAGTTTCACCGGGAGTGGCTACACCTTC
14	.	TRBV28	TRBJ2-5	.	CASREMTGQETQYF	TGTGCCAGCAGGGAGATGACAGGTCAAGAGACCCAGTACTTC
14	.	TRBV3-1	TRBJ1-2	.	CASSQVGDLYGYTF	TGTGCCAGCAGCCAAGTAGGGGACCTCTATGGCTACACCTTC
14	.	TRBV5-1	TRBJ2-5	TRBD1	CASRPQTGMETQYF	TGCGCCAGCAGACCTCAGACAGGGATGGAGACCCAGTACTTC
18	.	TRBV15	TRBJ2-5	.	CATSRSGSSSFNQETQYF	TGTGCCACCAGCAGATCGGGTAGTTCGTCTTTCAACCAAGAGACCCAGTACTTC
15	.	TRBV4-1	TRBJ2-1	.	CASSQVHPPYNEQFF	TGCGCCAGCAGCCAAGTTCATCCTCCCTACAATGAGCAGTTCTTC
16	.	TRBV30	TRBJ2-5	TRBD2	CAWTHPVAGGGETQYF	TGTGCCTGGACTCATCCCGTAGCGGGAGGCGGGGAGACCCAGTACTTC